This entry features one TCR beta chain sequence. TCRdb's copy holds only in-frame clones and misses some; the assay was immunoSEQ multiplex PCR. Of some 320,000 clones detected, over 85% appear once; the ten largest clones hold approximately 2.5%. Participant-reported clinical history was the basis for cohort assignment. The data originate from a study of blood T cell repertoires in COVID-19. CDR1 is SEHNR, CDR2 FQNEAQ, per germline (reference sequence). This CDR3 is built from 13 residues. V lost 10 bases, J lost 5 bases, and 17 bases lay in between. The sample comprised PBMCs or T cells enriched from blood (not recorded which). The chain uses TRBV7-9 and TRBJ1-1; weak D call: TRBD1 (6 bases). The clonotype originates from a man aged 55-75 years who had recovered from COVID-19. CDR3: CATMDSWETEAFF. For the CDR3, the DNA is TGTGCCACTATGGACAGCTGGGAGACTGAAGCTTTCTTT.